The clone carrying this T cell receptor beta chain was counted only a few times. Antigen unknown. This specimen belongs to a study of T cell repertoires in cytomegalovirus infection. TCRdb independently ran MiXCR on the reads; one entry per CDR3 protein. The sample holds about 320,000 distinct CDR3 sequences; 9.5% are singletons and the top ten take 4.3%. Overall study findings and caveats: Identification of carriers of CMV plus the relevant HLA was performed using cumulative public TCR beta family frequency. The ex vivo response was dominated by HLA-C-restricted CMV-specific TCR beta clonotypes.

CDR1 and CDR2 from the germline V gene are MNHEY and SVGEGT. The germline V and J ends were trimmed by 1 base and 0 bases, with 15 bases remaining between them. CDR3 length equals 17 residues. Sample: PBMCs. This rearrangement joins TRBV6-2 or TRBV6-3 to TRBJ1-1, with D possibly being TRBD1 (6 bases). The TCR comes from a human donor in good health (CMV status not recorded). Some clones in this sample may be carry-over from other donors' samples. CDR3: CASSYWGPTGMNTEAFF. The CDR3 DNA reads TGTGCCAGCAGTTACTGGGGACCGACAGGCATGAACACTGAAGCTTTCTTT.